This T cell receptor (beta chain) was recovered during a study of cytomegalovirus exposure and HLA in healthy donors. Regarding the study as a whole: Trimming of TCR beta V- and J-genes showed a link, identified in a later analysis, to a missense DCLRE1C variant. Analyzed later, association rates of TCRs varied across HLA loci, with DRB1 most and HLA-C fewest. Per a prior analysis, the majority of TCR beta V segments were productive roughly 90% or roughly 30% of the time.

This CDR3 has 16 residues. The germline V gene encodes CDR1 SGHVS and CDR2 FQNEAQ. Trimming at V came to 5 bases and at J to 5 bases, leaving 12 bases not matched to a gene. The PCR employed 60 Vbeta primers together with 13 Jbeta primers. Sequencing was performed with immunoSEQ multiplex PCR; in TCRdb, only in-frame clones are kept and a portion is missing. Recorded here are about 140,000 clones; the top ten clones represent about 2.5%. Each donor was nominally healthy when sampled (though unrecorded immune exposures were likely). Concerning this clone: The antigen is not known.

Specimen: PBMCs. V and J are TRBV7-8 and TRBJ2-3; 8 bases line up with TRBD2. The origin of this receptor is a man in his forties in good health and CMV-seronegative. The CDR3 nucleotides are TGTGCCAGCAGCCCAGCTCGGACTAGCCGGGTAGATACGCAGTATTTT. This encodes CASSPARTSRVDTQYF.